This is a list of T cell receptor beta chains from one sample in a study of molecular identifiers for immune sequencing clone quantification. TCRdb re-called the PCR reads through MiXCR, storing one row per CDR3 protein. The table has roughly 300,000 distinct CDR3 sequences, roughly a quarter seen once. Sequenced input: naive CD8+ T cells from blood, with Jurkat cell RNA spiked in. These receptors originate from a human donor in good health. Some libraries in this study had Jurkat cell RNA spiked in. Both conserved end residues are part of each CDR3. A D gene is named only where the DNA matches it firmly. Some rows mark clone size as missing; the rest say once, few, many or name a class of expanded clone.

>TRBD1|few|TRBJ1-1|TRBV18|18
CASSPRTGGGTVNTEAFF
TGTGCCAGCTCACCACGGACAGGGGGAGGGACGGTGAACACTGAAGCTTTCTTT
>-|many|TRBJ2-3|TRBV7-2|15
CASSLAFRVDDTQYF
TGTGCCAGCAGCTTAGCGTTCAGGGTGGATGATACGCAGTATTTT
>-|many|TRBJ1-5|TRBV4-3|14
CASSQDNSNQPQHF
TGCGCCAGCAGCCAAGACAATAGCAATCAGCCCCAGCATTTT
>TRBD1|-|TRBJ1-1|TRBV6-2/TRBV6-3|15
CASSWGQWMRTEAFF
TGTGCCAGCAGTTGGGGACAGTGGATGAGAACTGAAGCTTTCTTT
>-|few|TRBJ2-7|TRBV19|14
CASSIGLEESEQYF
TGTGCCAGTAGTATAGGGTTGGAGGAAAGCGAGCAGTACTTC
>TRBD1|few|TRBJ2-2|TRBV4-1|16
CASSQPRQGATGELFF
TGCGCCAGCAGCCAACCCCGACAGGGGGCGACCGGGGAGCTGTTTTTT
>-|-|TRBJ1-1|TRBV5-4|13
CANGDEMNTEAFF
TGTGCCAACGGGGATGAAATGAACACTGAAGCTTTCTTT
>TRBD2|-|TRBJ2-7|TRBV19|16
CASSVGASGISYEQCF
TGTGCCAGTAGTGTAGGAGCTAGCGGGATCAGCTACGAGCAGTGCTTC
>TRBD1|few|TRBJ2-7|TRBV4-3|16
CASSQDSGQSSYEQYF
TGCGCCAGCAGCCAAGATTCGGGACAGAGTTCCTACGAGCAGTACTTC
>-|-|TRBJ2-2|TRBV12-5|17
CASGLDPGGLNTGELFF
TGTGCTAGTGGTTTGGACCCCGGGGGGCTGAACACCGGGGAGCTGTTTTTT
>-|once|TRBJ2-7|TRBV27|16
CASSLTGQTSSHEQYF
TGTGCCAGCAGTTTGACGGGACAAACGAGCTCCCACGAGCAGTACTTC
>-|many|TRBJ1-1|TRBV27|12
CASQQGGTEAFF
TGTGCCTCCCAGCAAGGCGGCACTGAAGCTTTCTTT
>TRBD1|-|TRBJ1-1|TRBV5-1|14
CASSWTGSYTEAFF
TGCGCCAGCAGCTGGACAGGGTCCTACACTGAAGCTTTCTTT
>-|few|TRBJ2-2|TRBV4-1|15
CASSQDHFNTGELFF
TGCGCCAGCAGCCAAGATCACTTTAACACCGGGGAGCTGTTTTTT
>-|-|TRBJ2-7|TRBV7-9|15
CASSLVVGASYEQYF
TGTGCCAGCAGCTTAGTGGTTGGGGCCTCCTACGAGCAGTACTTC
>-|few|TRBJ2-3|TRBV27|13
CASSLLAKDTQYF
TGTGCCAGCAGTTTACTAGCGAAAGATACGCAGTATTTT
>TRBD1|many|TRBJ2-7|TRBV5-1|14
CASSSGQGSDEQYF
TGCGCCAGCAGCTCCGGACAGGGTAGTGACGAGCAGTACTTC
>-|-|TRBJ2-5|TRBV11-2|16
CASSLDLPLYHLTQYF
TGTGCCAGCAGCTTAGACCTCCCCCTGTACCATCTGACCCAGTACTTC
>-|-|TRBJ2-1|TRBV4-2|13
CASSHGSGGEQFF
TGTGCCAGCAGCCACGGGTCCGGGGGTGAGCAGTTCTTC
>-|-|TRBJ2-7|TRBV7-2|16
CASSLHEHTDVYEQYF
TGTGCCAGCAGCTTACACGAGCACACCGACGTCTACGAGCAGTACTTC
>TRBD2|-|TRBJ2-7|TRBV20-1|15
CSARDGGEYYYEQYF
TGCAGTGCTAGAGATGGGGGGGAGTACTACTACGAGCAGTACTTC
>-|many|TRBJ2-7|TRBV30|12
CAWSVVLYEQYF
TGTGCCTGGAGTGTGGTCCTGTACGAGCAGTACTTC
>-|-|TRBJ2-1|TRBV29-1|16
CSVEDLPGEGFNEQFF
TGCAGCGTTGAAGATCTCCCGGGAGAGGGGTTCAATGAGCAGTTCTTC
>-|-|TRBJ2-2|TRBV11-2|15
CASSLDGTNTGELFF
TGTGCCAGCAGCTTGGACGGAACGAACACCGGGGAGCTGTTTTTT
>-|many|TRBJ2-1|TRBV28|12
CASSKSRLEQFF
TGTGCCAGCAGTAAATCCAGACTAGAGCAGTTCTTC
>TRBD1|-|TRBJ1-5|TRBV10-2|12
CARRQGVGPQHF
TGCGCCAGGAGACAGGGTGTGGGGCCCCAGCATTTT
>-|-|TRBJ2-7|TRBV28|13
CATAIGATYGQYF
TGTGCCACCGCCATTGGAGCAACCTACGGGCAGTACTTC
>-|many|TRBJ2-5|TRBV19|15
CASSFGAGNQETQYF
TGTGCCAGTAGTTTCGGCGCAGGGAACCAAGAGACCCAGTACTTC
>-|-|TRBJ2-6|TRBV7-9|16
CASSTGTISGANVLTF
TGTGCCAGCAGTACCGGGACGATCTCTGGGGCCAACGTCCTGACTTTC
>TRBD2|-|TRBJ2-7|TRBV27|17
CASSSLSWTSGRYEQYF
TGTGCCAGCAGTTCCCTATCCTGGACTAGCGGGAGGTACGAGCAGTACTTC
>-|-|TRBJ2-7|TRBV4-2|12
CASGPDAHEQYF
TGTGCCAGCGGCCCGGATGCACACGAGCAGTACTTC
>-|many|TRBJ2-2|TRBV29-1|12
CSVGWGTGELFF
TGCAGCGTGGGGTGGGGGACCGGGGAGCTGTTTTTT
>-|once|TRBJ1-5|TRBV10-2|19
CASSATHGTPRRSGQPQHF
TGCGCCAGCAGTGCCACTCACGGGACCCCCAGAAGATCAGGTCAGCCCCAGCATTTT
>-|-|TRBJ2-3|TRBV4-3|18
CASSQNLLDYHNPATQYF
TGCGCCAGCAGCCAAAATTTACTGGACTACCATAACCCAGCTACGCAGTATTTT
>TRBD1|-|TRBJ1-5|TRBV4-1|17
CASSQVPPGQGNQPQHF
TGCGCCAGCAGCCAAGTTCCCCCGGGACAGGGCAATCAGCCCCAGCATTTT
>TRBD2|-|TRBJ2-2|TRBV20-1|16
CSARDRAAGDTGELFF
TGCAGTGCTAGAGATCGGGCAGCGGGGGACACCGGGGAGCTGTTTTTT